These 25 T cell receptor beta chains originate from one sample sequenced in a study of T cell changes during pregnancy in multiple sclerosis. Sequencing was performed with immunoSEQ multiplex PCR; in TCRdb, only in-frame clones are kept and a portion is missing. The profile shows about 120,000 clones, under 95% of them singletons. The sample consisted of peripheral blood, taken before pregnancy. These receptors were collected from a female donor with multiple sclerosis, enrolled in a pregnancy study.

The chain uses TRBV5-5 and TRBJ2-7; 7 nucleotides match TRBD1. CDR1 is SGHKS and CDR2 is YYEKEE in the germline V gene (reference sequence). Unmatched junction bases numbered 3, after V lost 0 bases and J lost 0 bases. The CDR3 contains 15 residues. DNA for the CDR3: TGTGCCAGCAGCTTGGCAGGGGGAAGCTCCTACGAGCAGTACTTC. Translated, it gives CASSLAGGSSYEQYF.

V gene TRBV28 combines with J gene TRBJ2-2; 9 positions agree with TRBD2. The CDR3 loop spans 17 amino acids. The trim removed 2 bases at V and 3 bases at J, leaving 7 bases unmatched. Germline CDR1 and CDR2: MDHEN and SYDVKM. In nucleotides, the CDR3 is TGTGCCAGCAGTTTACTAGCGGGAAGGGTGGACACCGGGGAGCTGTTTTTT. Translated: CASSLLAGRVDTGELFF.

This chain links TRBV28 with TRBJ2-1; no clear D. The V and J ends lost 2 bases and 4 bases respectively, with 12 bases between them. The CDR3 contains 15 residues. Per the germline V gene, CDR1 is MDHEN and CDR2 is SYDVKM. Written as DNA, the CDR3 is TGTGCCAGCAGTTTAGCCGATCCCGGGTACAATGAGCAGTTCTTC. This gives the protein CASSLADPGYNEQFF.

This chain uses TRBV5-4 with TRBJ2-2; maybe TRBD2 (5 bases). Deletions cut 1 base from V and 7 bases from J, with 17 bases between. The CDR3 sequence is 16 residues long. CDR1 SGHNT and CDR2 YYREEE come from the germline V gene (reference sequence). Here the CDR3 DNA reads TGTGCCAGCAGCTTGAAGAGGGAGTGGGAAATCGGGGAGCTGTTTTTT. Its translation is CASSLKREWEIGELFF.

The J gene is TRBJ1-2, the V gene TRBV25-1, with unresolved D. Trimming took off 3 bases at V and 8 bases at J, with 10 bases between the two ends. Germline V gives CDR1 MGHDK, CDR2 SYGVNS. This CDR3 region has 12 residues. The CDR3, as DNA: TGTGCCAGCAGTGATCGGGTAAAGGGCTACACCTTC. Encoded protein: CASSDRVKGYTF.

The chain carries TRBV7-3 and TRBJ1-6, with TRBD1 identical over 8 bases. Germline-derived CDR1 and CDR2 are SGHTA and FQGTGA. This CDR3 is 15 amino acids long. V dropped 5 bases and J dropped 7; count of bases not matched to a gene: 7. CDR3 DNA sequence: TGTGCCAGCAGCCAAGACAGGGGATCAAATTCACCCCTCCACTTT. This gives the protein CASSQDRGSNSPLHF.

The rearrangement uses TRBV5-1 and TRBJ1-1; D possibly corresponds to TRBD1 (5 bases). The germline V and J ends were trimmed by 4 bases and 2 bases, with 12 bases remaining between them. Germline V gene lookup returns CDR1 SGHRS and CDR2 YFSETQ. The CDR3 loop spans 14 amino acids. CDR3 protein: CASSPDIGNTEAFF. The CDR3 DNA is TGCGCCAGCAGCCCGGACATAGGTAACACTGAAGCTTTCTTT.

This rearrangement joins TRBV5-6 to TRBJ2-7, with D possibly matching TRBD1 (5 bases). Trimming took off 1 base at V and 3 bases at J, with 11 bases between the two ends. The CDR3 is made up of 14 amino acids. Germline V gives CDR1 SGHDT, CDR2 YYEEEE. The CDR3: CASSLFQGSYEQYF. The CDR3 nucleotides are TGTGCCAGCAGCTTGTTCCAGGGAAGCTACGAGCAGTACTTC.

In nucleotides, the CDR3 is TGCGCCAGCAGCAGGCAGGACAGGTCGAGCTCTGGAAACACCATATATTTT. Translation: CASSRQDRSSSGNTIYF. This chain uses TRBV5-1 with TRBJ1-3, with 7 nucleotides matching TRBD1. This CDR3 is built from 17 residues. Germline CDR1 reads SGHRS; CDR2 reads YFSETQ. The V gene end was trimmed by 4 bases and the J gene end by 0 bases; junction bases not matched to a gene: 10.

This sequence joins TRBV5-1 and TRBJ2-3, with 7 bases aligning to TRBD1. CDR3 length equals 14 residues. V lost 8 bases, J lost 1 base, and 7 bases stayed unmatched. Germline CDR1 SGHRS, CDR2 YFSETQ. For the CDR3, the DNA is TGCGCCAGGGCCCCCGGGACAGGCACAGATACGCAGTATTTT. Translated, it gives CARAPGTGTDTQYF.

The chain combines TRBV7-2 with TRBJ1-5; D ambiguous. In germline, CDR1 is SGHTA, CDR2 FQGNSA. The CDR3 loop spans 12 amino acids. The V end was cut by 4 bases, the J end by 4 bases, with 5 bases between. The CDR3 loop reads CASSYQNQPQHF. The CDR3 bases are TGTGCCAGCAGCTATCAGAATCAGCCCCAGCATTTT.

This sequence joins TRBV9 and TRBJ2-3; D possibly corresponds to TRBD2 (6 bases). V was shortened by 0 bases and J by 6 bases, with 11 bases between the two germline ends. CDR1 is SGDLS and CDR2 is YYNGEE in the germline V gene. The CDR3 is 14 amino acids. The DNA for the CDR3 is TGTGCCAGCAGCGTAGCCGCAGGGAGGGATACGCAGTATTTT. Its translation is CASSVAAGRDTQYF.

V usage is TRBV11-1 and J usage is TRBJ1-4, with 7 bases fitting TRBD1. After removal of 3 bases from V and 5 bases from J, the junction contained 9 bases not matched to a gene. This CDR3 region has 16 residues. Germline V gives CDR1 SGHAT, CDR2 FQDESV (reference sequence). The CDR3, as DNA: TGTGCCAGCAGCTTGGACCCGGGACAGCCGAATGAAAAACTGTTTTTT. Residues: CASSLDPGQPNEKLFF.

J is TRBJ1-4 and V is TRBV6-1; tentatively, D is TRBD1 (5 bases). Trimming removed 4 bases at V and 3 bases at J, with 12 bases between. The CDR3 is 15 amino acids. The germline V gene has CDR1 MNHNS and CDR2 SASEGT. The CDR3 spells CASSGRGQANEKLFF. The CDR3 DNA is TGTGCCAGCAGTGGAAGGGGCCAGGCTAATGAAAAACTGTTTTTT.

This chain joins TRBV19 and TRBJ1-2; 8 bases align to TRBD1. The junction had 6 bases not matched to a gene; V was cut back by 6 bases and J by 0 bases. The CDR3 has 15 residues. Germline V gene data show CDR1 as LNHDA and CDR2 as SQIVND (reference sequence). The CDR3 protein is CASRLPGQANYGYTF. In DNA, the CDR3 is TGTGCCAGTAGGCTACCGGGACAGGCTAACTATGGCTACACCTTC.

V usage is TRBV27 and J usage is TRBJ2-1; the match to TRBD1 covers 8 bases. The length of the CDR3 is 12 residues. V was pared by 5 bases and J by 16 bases, with 10 bases of the junction left unmatched. From germline, CDR1 is MNHEY and CDR2 SMNVEV (reference sequence). The DNA for the CDR3 is TGTGCCAGCAGTCCGCTGACAGGGGTTGGTTTCTTC. It encodes CASSPLTGVGFF.

The J gene is TRBJ1-6, the V gene TRBV7-2; TRBD1 aligns across 10 bases. Germline CDR1 is SGHTA and CDR2 is FQGNSA. CDR3 length equals 15 residues. Trimming took 1 base from V and 7 from J; bases not matched to a gene: 1. The CDR3 bases are TGTGCCAGCAGCTTAGGGGGACAGGGGAATTCACCCCTCCACTTT. Translation gives CASSLGGQGNSPLHF.

This sequence joins TRBV30 and TRBJ1-1; D is undetermined. Germline CDR1 and CDR2: GTSNPN and SVGIG (reference sequence). The CDR3 contains 14 residues. Trimming took 5 bases from V and 5 from J, leaving 18 bases between them. The CDR3 coding sequence is TGTGCCTGGCGGGCCGGGCCGGCGGGGACTGAAGCTTTCTTT. It is translated as CAWRAGPAGTEAFF.

V is TRBV4-1 and J is TRBJ2-7; 14 nucleotides align to TRBD2. The junction had 5 bases not matched to a gene; V was cut back by 0 bases and J by 4 bases. CDR3 length equals 17 residues. Germline CDR1 and CDR2: MGHRA and YSYEKL. The CDR3 DNA is TGCGCCAGCAGCCAAGATGTGGGACTAGCGGGGGAATACGAGCAGTACTTC. Translating gives CASSQDVGLAGEYEQYF.

The V call is TRBV2, the J call TRBJ1-5, with no clear D. The CDR3 runs to 12 residues. V lost 6 bases to trimming and J lost 6 bases, with 9 bases between them. Germline lookup yields CDR1 SNHLY and CDR2 FYNNEI. Written as DNA, the CDR3 is TGTGCCAGCAGGCTGACAAGTCAGCCCCAGCATTTT. Residues: CASRLTSQPQHF.

The table lists this clone with a few counts. Written as DNA, the CDR3 is TGTGCCAGCAGTGAACTATTTCTAGCGGGAGTTGACACCGGGGAGCTGTTTTTT. Protein sequence: CASSELFLAGVDTGELFF. V is TRBV6-1 and J is TRBJ2-2; 10 bases align to TRBD2. Germline CDR1 MNHNS, CDR2 SASEGT. Trimming took 2 bases from V and 3 from J; bases not matched to a gene: 9. The CDR3 covers 18 residues.

This clone was observed a single time. The rearrangement links TRBV30 to TRBJ1-4; the D gene is possibly TRBD1 (6 bases). The V end was cut by 5 bases, the J end by 8 bases, with 15 bases between. The CDR3 length is 13 residues. The germline V gene has CDR1 GTSNPN and CDR2 SVGIG (reference sequence). The CDR3 loop is CAWDGRQEEKLFF. CDR3 nucleotides: TGTGCCTGGGATGGGAGACAGGAGGAAAAACTGTTTTTT.

The gene calls are TRBV12-5 and TRBJ2-1; D not resolved. V was cut by 1 base and J by 4 bases, with 8 bases left in between. Germline lookup yields CDR1 LGHNT and CDR2 FRNRAP. The CDR3 has 14 residues. CDR3 sequence: CASGLDRVYNEQFF. The CDR3 DNA follows: TGTGCTAGTGGTTTGGACCGGGTTTACAATGAGCAGTTCTTC.

This chain uses TRBV27 with TRBJ1-2; tentative D call: TRBD1 (5 bases). Germline assignment: CDR1 MNHEY and CDR2 SMNVEV (reference sequence). Trimming removed 5 bases at V and 8 bases at J, with 18 bases between. This CDR3 region has 14 residues. The CDR3 protein is CASSGGGPYRGYTF. The CDR3 DNA reads TGTGCCAGCAGTGGGGGGGGTCCCTATAGGGGCTACACCTTC.

This clone was recorded once. This chain links TRBV5-6 with TRBJ2-3, with D unresolved. Trimming removed 2 bases from V and 4 bases from J, with 14 bases in between. CDR3 length equals 15 residues. Germline V lookup: CDR1 SGHDT, CDR2 YYEEEE. In DNA form, the CDR3 reads TGTGCCAGCAGCTTCCTGCCGCAGCGCTCAGATACGCAGTATTTT. Translated, it gives CASSFLPQRSDTQYF.